One and the same sample provided the 11 T cell receptor beta chains below, sequenced in a study of T cells after yellow fever vaccination. MiXCR, run by TCRdb on the 5' RACE reads, gives a single entry per CDR3 protein. Among more than 300,000 distinct CDR3 sequences listed, around a tenth were seen once. The specimen comprised CD4+ T cells sorted from PBMCs, sampled 45 days after the yellow fever booster vaccination. These receptor sequences come from a man aged 18 to 29 who received the YFV17D yellow fever vaccine.

This sequence joins TRBV12-3 or TRBV12-4 and TRBJ1-1; D is unresolved. This CDR3 region has 14 residues. Trimming shortened V by 2 bases and J by 1 base, and 8 bases separated the two germline ends. In DNA, the CDR3 is TGTGCCAGCAGTTTAATAGCGGGGAACACTGAAGCTTTCTTT. Translated, it gives CASSLIAGNTEAFF.

The V gene is TRBV18, the J gene TRBJ1-2; possible D gene TRBD1, 5 bases. Germline CDR1 is KGHSH and CDR2 is LQKENI. V shed 1 base and J shed 6 bases, with 9 bases lying between them. The CDR3 spans 13 residues. The CDR3 DNA sequence: TGTGCCAGCTCACCACAGACAGAGGATGGCTACACCTTC. Protein product: CASSPQTEDGYTF.

The V and J genes are TRBV6-6 and TRBJ1-1; the D is unclear. CDR1 and CDR2 (germline): MNHNY, SVGAGI (reference sequence). V lost 7 bases and J lost 4, with 10 bases in between. The CDR3 is made up of 12 amino acids. CDR3 bases: TGTGCCAGCAACCCGGAGGGCACTGAAGCTTTCTTT. This gives the protein CASNPEGTEAFF.

This chain joins TRBV7-6 and TRBJ2-2; possibly TRBD1 for D (6 bases). The ends were cut back, 5 bases at V and 0 bases at J, with 19 bases in the middle. There are 18 residues in the CDR3. Germline V gives CDR1 SGHVS, CDR2 FNYEAQ. The chain's CDR3 is CASSTQRGQTPNTGELFF. CDR3 sequence (DNA): TGTGCCAGCAGCACACAGCGAGGACAGACGCCGAACACCGGGGAGCTGTTTTTT.

This clonotype was picked up a small number of times. The chain combines TRBV29-1 with TRBJ2-3; 10 bases agree with TRBD2. The V gene's germline CDR1 is SQVTM and CDR2 ANQGSEA. The CDR3 covers 15 residues. V trimming: 4 bases; J trimming: 2 bases; junction bases outside the gene matches: 6. CDR3 region: CSVGLAGAFTDTQYF. DNA for the CDR3: TGCAGCGTTGGCCTAGCGGGGGCCTTCACAGATACGCAGTATTTT.

This clonotype was counted at least ten times. This chain uses TRBV3-1 with TRBJ2-7, with 9 bases identical to TRBD1. CDR1 and CDR2 from the germline V gene are LGHDT and YNNKEL (reference sequence). The length of the CDR3 is 16 residues. Trimming cost V 2 bases and J 1 base; bases outside gene matches: 6. Written as DNA, the CDR3 is TGTGCCAGCAGCCAATCAGGGACAGGGTATTCCTACGAGCAGTACTTC. Its protein product is CASSQSGTGYSYEQYF.

The table lists this clonotype with many counts. CDR3 in DNA: TGCGCCAGCAGCTTGAGGCGGGGAGATAGCTCCTACGAGCAGTACTTC. Amino acids: CASSLRRGDSSYEQYF. The chain is built from TRBV5-1 and TRBJ2-7; D perhaps matches TRBD2 (6 bases). CDR3 length equals 16 residues. Trimming removed 1 base from V and 0 bases from J, with 14 bases in between. Germline CDR1 and CDR2: SGHRS and YFSETQ.

This rearrangement joins TRBV18 to TRBJ2-5; 9 bases are a match to TRBD1. Germline trimming cut 5 bases from V and 4 bases from J; bases unmatched to any gene: 2. This CDR3 region has 13 residues. Germline assignment: CDR1 KGHSH and CDR2 LQKENI. This CDR3 is CASSAGQGETQYF. DNA of the CDR3: TGTGCCAGCTCAGCGGGACAGGGAGAGACCCAGTACTTC.

Only a few counts were recorded for this clonotype. This chain uses TRBV12-3 or TRBV12-4 with TRBJ2-7, with D unresolved. The V end was cut by 3 bases, the J end by 5 bases, with 11 bases between. CDR3 length equals 13 residues. The CDR3 sequence: CASSFRTHDEQYV. As DNA, the CDR3 is TGTGCCAGCAGTTTCAGGACCCATGACGAGCAGTACGTC.

J is TRBJ2-1 and V is TRBV7-8; 15 bases map to TRBD2. The junction had 8 bases not matched to a gene; V was cut back by 7 bases and J by 10 bases. The CDR3 is 15 residues long. Germline lookup yields CDR1 SGHVS and CDR2 FQNEAQ. This chain's CDR3 is CASKMAGTSGGEQFF. CDR3 DNA sequence: TGTGCCAGCAAAATGGCAGGGACTAGCGGGGGGGAGCAGTTCTTC.

This clonotype was seen only a few times. The chain uses TRBV7-2 and TRBJ1-2; no clear D gene. Germline V gene lookup returns CDR1 SGHTA and CDR2 FQGNSA. CDR3 length: 12 amino acids. With 1 base removed from V and 10 bases from J, the gap between germline ends came to 10 bases. Written as DNA, the CDR3 is TGTGCCAGCAGCTTAGACAGTCTCTACTACACCTTC. It yields the protein CASSLDSLYYTF.